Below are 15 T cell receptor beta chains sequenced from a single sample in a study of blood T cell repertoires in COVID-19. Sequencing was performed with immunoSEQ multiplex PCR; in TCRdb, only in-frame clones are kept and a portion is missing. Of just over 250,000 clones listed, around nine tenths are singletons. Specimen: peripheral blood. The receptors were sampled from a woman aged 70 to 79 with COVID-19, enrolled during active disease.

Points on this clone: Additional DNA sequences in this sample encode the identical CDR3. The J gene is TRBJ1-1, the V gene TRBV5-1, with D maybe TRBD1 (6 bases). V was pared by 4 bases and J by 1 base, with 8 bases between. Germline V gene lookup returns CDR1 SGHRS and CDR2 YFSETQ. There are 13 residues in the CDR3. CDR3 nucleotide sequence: TGCGCCAGCAGCCCGGGACAGAACACTGAAGCTTTCTTT. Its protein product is CASSPGQNTEAFF.

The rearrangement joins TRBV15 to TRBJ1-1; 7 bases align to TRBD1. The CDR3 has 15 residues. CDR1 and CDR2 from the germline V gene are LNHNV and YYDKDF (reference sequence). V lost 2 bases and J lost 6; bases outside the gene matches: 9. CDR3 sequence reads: CATSRPLGTASEAFF. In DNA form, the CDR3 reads TGTGCCACCAGCAGACCCCTTGGGACAGCCTCTGAAGCTTTCTTT.

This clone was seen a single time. The chain's CDR3 is CASSQAGPSEQYF. The DNA of the CDR3 is TGTGCCAGCTCACAAGCGGGCCCATCCGAGCAGTACTTC. The chain employs TRBV18 and TRBJ2-7; D is possibly TRBD2 (6 bases). Trimming cost V 4 bases and J 6 bases, with 13 bases left between them. Germline V gene data show CDR1 as KGHSH and CDR2 as LQKENI. The CDR3 has 13 residues.

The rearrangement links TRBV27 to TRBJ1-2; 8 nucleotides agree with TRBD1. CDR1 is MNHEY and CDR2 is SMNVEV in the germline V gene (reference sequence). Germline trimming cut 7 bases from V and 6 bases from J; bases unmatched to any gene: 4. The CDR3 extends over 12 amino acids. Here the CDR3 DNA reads TGTGCCAGCACGACAGGGGAGAATGGCTACACCTTC. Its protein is CASTTGENGYTF.

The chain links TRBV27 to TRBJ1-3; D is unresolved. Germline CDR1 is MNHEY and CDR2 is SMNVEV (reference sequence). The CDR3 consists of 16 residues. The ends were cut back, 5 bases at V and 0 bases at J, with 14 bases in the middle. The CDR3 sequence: CASSHSNSYSGNTIYF. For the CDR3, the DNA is TGTGCCAGCAGTCATTCCAACAGCTACTCTGGAAACACCATATATTTT.

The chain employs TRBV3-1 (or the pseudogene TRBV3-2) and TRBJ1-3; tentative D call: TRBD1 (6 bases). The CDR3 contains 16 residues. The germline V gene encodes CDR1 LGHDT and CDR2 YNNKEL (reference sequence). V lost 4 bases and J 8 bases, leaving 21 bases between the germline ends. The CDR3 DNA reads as TGTGCCAGCAGCCCGACGGGACAACTACTGTGGGACACCATATATTTT. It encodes CASSPTGQLLWDTIYF.

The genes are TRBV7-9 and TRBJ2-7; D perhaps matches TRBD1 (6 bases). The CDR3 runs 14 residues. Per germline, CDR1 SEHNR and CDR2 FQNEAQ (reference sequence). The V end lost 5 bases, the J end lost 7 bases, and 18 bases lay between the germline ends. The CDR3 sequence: CASSIPGQSWEQYF. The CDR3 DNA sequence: TGTGCCAGCAGCATCCCGGGACAATCTTGGGAGCAGTACTTC.

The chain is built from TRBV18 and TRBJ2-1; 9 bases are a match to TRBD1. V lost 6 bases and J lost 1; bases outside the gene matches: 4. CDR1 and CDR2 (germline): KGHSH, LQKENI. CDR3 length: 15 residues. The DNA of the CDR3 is TGTGCCAGCTCCCCCGGGACAGGGTCCTACAATGAGCAGTTCTTC. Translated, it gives CASSPGTGSYNEQFF. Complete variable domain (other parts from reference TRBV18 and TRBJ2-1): NAGVMQNPRHLVRRRGQEARLRCSPMKGHSHVYWYRQLPEEGLKFMVYLQKENIIDESGMPKERFSAEFPKEGPSILRIQQVVRGDSAAYFCASSPGTGSYNEQFFGPGTRLTVL.

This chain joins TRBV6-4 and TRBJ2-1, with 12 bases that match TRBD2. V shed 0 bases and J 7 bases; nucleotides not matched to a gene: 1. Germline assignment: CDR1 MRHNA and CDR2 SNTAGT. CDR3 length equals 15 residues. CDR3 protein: CASSDSTSGRNEQFF. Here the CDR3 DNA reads TGTGCCAGCAGTGACTCGACTAGCGGGAGAAATGAGCAGTTCTTC.

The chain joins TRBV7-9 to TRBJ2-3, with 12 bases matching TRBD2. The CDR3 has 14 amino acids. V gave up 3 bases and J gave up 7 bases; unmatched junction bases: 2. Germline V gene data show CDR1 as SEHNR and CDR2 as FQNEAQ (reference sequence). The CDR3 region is CASSLTSGSYTQYF. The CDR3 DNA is TGTGCCAGCAGCTTGACTAGCGGGAGTTATACGCAGTATTTT.

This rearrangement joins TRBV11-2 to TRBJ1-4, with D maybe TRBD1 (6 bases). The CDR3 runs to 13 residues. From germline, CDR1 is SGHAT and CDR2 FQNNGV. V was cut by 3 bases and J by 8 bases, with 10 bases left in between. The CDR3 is CASSFRTAEKLFF. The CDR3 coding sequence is TGTGCCAGCAGCTTCAGGACAGCAGAAAAACTGTTTTTT. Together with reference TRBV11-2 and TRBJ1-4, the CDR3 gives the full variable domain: EAGVAQSPRYKIIEKRQSVAFWCNPISGHATLYWYQQILGQGPKLLIQFQNNGVVDDSQLPKDRFSAERLKGVDSTLKIQPAKLEDSAVYLCASSFRTAEKLFFGSGTQLSVL.

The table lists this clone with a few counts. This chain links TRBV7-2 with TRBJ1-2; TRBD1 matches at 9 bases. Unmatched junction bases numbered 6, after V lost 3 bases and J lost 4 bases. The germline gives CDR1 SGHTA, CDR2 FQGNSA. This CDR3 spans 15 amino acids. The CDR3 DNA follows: TGTGCCAGCAGCTTGAATCCGGGACAGGGCTATGGCTACACCTTC. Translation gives CASSLNPGQGYGYTF.

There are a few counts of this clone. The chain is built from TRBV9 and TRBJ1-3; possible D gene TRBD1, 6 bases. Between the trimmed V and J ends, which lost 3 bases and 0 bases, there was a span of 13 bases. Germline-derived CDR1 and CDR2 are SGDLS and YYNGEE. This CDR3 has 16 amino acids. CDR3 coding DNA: TGTGCCAGCAGCGGGGGACATTCACCCTCTGGAAACACCATATATTTT. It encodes CASSGGHSPSGNTIYF. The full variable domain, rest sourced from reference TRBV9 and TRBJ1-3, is DSGVTQTPKHLITATGQRVTLRCSPRSGDLSVYWYQQSLDQGLQFLIQYYNGEERAKGNILERFSAQQFPDLHSELNLSSLELGDSALYFCASSGGHSPSGNTIYFGEGSWLTVV.

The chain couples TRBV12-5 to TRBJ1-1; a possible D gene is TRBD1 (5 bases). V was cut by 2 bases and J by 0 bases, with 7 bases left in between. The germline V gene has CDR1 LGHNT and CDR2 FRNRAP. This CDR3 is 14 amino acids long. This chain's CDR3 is CASGLWGLNTEAFF. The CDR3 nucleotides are TGTGCTAGTGGTTTGTGGGGCCTGAACACTGAAGCTTTCTTT.

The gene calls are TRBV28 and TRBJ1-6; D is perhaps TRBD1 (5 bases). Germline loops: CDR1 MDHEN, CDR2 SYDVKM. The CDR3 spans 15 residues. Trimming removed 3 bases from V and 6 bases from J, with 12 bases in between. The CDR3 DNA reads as TGTGCCAGCAGTTTTGCCGACAGTACTAATTCACCCCTCCACTTT. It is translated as CASSFADSTNSPLHF. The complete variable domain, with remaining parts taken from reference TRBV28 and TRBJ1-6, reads DVKVTQSSRYLVKRTGEKVFLECVQDMDHENMFWYRQDPGLGLRLIYFSYDVKMKEKGDIPEGYSVSREKKERFSLILESASTNQTSMYLCASSFADSTNSPLHFGNGTRLTVT.